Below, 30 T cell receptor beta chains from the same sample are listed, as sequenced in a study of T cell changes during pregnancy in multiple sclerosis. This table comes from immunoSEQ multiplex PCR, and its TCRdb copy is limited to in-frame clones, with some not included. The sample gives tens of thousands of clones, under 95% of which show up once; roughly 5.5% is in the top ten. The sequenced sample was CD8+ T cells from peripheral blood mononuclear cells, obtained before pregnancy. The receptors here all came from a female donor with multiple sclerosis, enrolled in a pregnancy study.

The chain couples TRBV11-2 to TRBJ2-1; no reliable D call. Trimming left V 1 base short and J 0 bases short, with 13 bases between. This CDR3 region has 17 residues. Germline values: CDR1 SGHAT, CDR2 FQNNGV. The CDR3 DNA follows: TGTGCCAGCAGCTTAGCTGTGAGGCCCCACTCCTACAATGAGCAGTTCTTC. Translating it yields CASSLAVRPHSYNEQFF.

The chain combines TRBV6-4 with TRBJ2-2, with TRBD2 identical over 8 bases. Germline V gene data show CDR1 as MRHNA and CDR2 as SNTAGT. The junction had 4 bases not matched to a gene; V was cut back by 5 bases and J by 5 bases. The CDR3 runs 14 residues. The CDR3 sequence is CASSQTSVTGELFF. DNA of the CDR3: TGTGCCAGCAGTCAGACTAGCGTAACCGGGGAGCTGTTTTTT.

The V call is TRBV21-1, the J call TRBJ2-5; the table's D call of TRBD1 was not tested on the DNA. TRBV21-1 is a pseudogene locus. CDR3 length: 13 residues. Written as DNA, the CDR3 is TGTGCCAGGAACAGGGTAAGGGGAGAGACCCAGTACTTC. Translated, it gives CARNRVRGETQYF.

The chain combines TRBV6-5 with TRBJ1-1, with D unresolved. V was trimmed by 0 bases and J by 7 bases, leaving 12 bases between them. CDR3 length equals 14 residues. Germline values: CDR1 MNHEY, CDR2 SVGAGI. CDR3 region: CASSYSASDNEAFF. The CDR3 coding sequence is TGTGCCAGCAGTTACTCTGCGTCAGACAATGAAGCTTTCTTT.

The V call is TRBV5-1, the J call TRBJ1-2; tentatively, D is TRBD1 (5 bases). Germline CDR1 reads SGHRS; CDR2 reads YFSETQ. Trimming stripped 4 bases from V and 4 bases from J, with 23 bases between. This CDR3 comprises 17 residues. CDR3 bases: TGCGCCAGCAGCAATGTTCCTCTACCGGGACTGGCCTATGGCTACACCTTC. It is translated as CASSNVPLPGLAYGYTF.

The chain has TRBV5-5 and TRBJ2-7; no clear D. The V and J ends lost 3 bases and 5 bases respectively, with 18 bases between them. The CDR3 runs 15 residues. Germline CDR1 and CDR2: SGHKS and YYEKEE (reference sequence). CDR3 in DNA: TGTGCCAGCAGCTCGCCCGACTCTCGGATCCACGAGCAGTACTTC. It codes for CASSSPDSRIHEQYF.

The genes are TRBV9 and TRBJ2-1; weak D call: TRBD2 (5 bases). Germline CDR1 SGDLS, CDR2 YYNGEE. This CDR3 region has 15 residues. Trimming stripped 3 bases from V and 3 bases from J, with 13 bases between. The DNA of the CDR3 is TGTGCCAGCAGCGGGGGAGTATCAAGCTACAATGAGCAGTTCTTC. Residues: CASSGGVSSYNEQFF.

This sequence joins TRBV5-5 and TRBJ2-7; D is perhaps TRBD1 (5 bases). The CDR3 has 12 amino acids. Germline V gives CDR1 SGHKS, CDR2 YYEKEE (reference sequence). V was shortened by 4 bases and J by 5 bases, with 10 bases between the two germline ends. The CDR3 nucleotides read TGTGCCAGCAGCCACGGCAGGGACGAGCAGTACTTC. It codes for CASSHGRDEQYF.

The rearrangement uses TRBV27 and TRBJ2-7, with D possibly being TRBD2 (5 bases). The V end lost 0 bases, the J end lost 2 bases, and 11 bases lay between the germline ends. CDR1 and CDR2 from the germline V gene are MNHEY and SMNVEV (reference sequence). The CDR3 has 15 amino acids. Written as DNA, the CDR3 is TGTGCCAGCAGTTTATCTGGGAAACTAGCCTACGAGCAGTACTTC. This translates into CASSLSGKLAYEQYF.

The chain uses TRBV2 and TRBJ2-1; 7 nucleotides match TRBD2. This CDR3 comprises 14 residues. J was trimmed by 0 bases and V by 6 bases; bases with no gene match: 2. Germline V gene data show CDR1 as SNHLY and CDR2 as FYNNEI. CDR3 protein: CASSGGSSYNEQFF. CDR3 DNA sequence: TGTGCCAGCAGCGGCGGGAGCTCCTACAATGAGCAGTTCTTC.

The CDR3, as DNA: TGCAGCGTTGAGGGGCGACCTAGCACAGATACGCAGTATTTT. Residues: CSVEGRPSTDTQYF. The chain combines TRBV29-1 with TRBJ2-3, with D perhaps matching TRBD1 (5 bases). Germline V gene data show CDR1 as SQVTM and CDR2 as ANQGSEA. Trimming stripped 3 bases from V and 0 bases from J, with 10 bases between. The CDR3 runs to 14 residues.

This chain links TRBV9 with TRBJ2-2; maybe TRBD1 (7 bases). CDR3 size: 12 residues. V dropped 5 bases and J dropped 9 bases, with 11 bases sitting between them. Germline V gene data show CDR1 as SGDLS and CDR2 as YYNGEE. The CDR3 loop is CASSQGGRELFF. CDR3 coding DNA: TGTGCCAGCAGTCAGGGGGGCCGGGAGCTGTTTTTT.

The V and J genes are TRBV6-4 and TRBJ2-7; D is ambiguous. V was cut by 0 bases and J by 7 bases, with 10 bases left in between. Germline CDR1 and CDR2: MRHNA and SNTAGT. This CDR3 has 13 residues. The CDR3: CASSDSPGEEQYF. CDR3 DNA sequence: TGTGCCAGCAGTGACTCCCCGGGTGAAGAGCAGTACTTC.

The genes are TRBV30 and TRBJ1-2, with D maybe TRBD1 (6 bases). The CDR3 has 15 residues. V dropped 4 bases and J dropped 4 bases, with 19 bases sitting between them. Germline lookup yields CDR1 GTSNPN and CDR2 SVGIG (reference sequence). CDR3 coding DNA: TGTGCCTGGATGTCTGCGGGGGCGGAGATCTATGGCTACACCTTC. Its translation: CAWMSAGAEIYGYTF.

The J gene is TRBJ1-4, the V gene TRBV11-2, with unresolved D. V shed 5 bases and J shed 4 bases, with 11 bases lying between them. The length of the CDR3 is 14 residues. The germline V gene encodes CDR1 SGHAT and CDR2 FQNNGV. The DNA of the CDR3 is TGTGCCAGCAGCCCCCGAAGCGGTAATGAAAAACTGTTTTTT. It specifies CASSPRSGNEKLFF.

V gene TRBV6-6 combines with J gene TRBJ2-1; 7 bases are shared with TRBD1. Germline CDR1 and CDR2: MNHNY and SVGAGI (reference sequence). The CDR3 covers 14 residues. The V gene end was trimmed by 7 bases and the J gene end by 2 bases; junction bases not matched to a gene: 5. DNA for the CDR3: TGTGCCAGCACCCAACAGGGGACCTACAATGAGCAGTTCTTC. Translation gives CASTQQGTYNEQFF.

Written as DNA, the CDR3 is TGTGCCAGCAGCTTAGTCGTTTACGAGCAGTACTTC. Encoded protein: CASSLVVYEQYF. This sequence joins TRBV7-9 and TRBJ2-7, with D unclear. V was trimmed by 1 base and J by 4 bases, leaving 5 bases between them. Germline CDR1 and CDR2: SEHNR and FQNEAQ (reference sequence). The CDR3 loop spans 12 amino acids.

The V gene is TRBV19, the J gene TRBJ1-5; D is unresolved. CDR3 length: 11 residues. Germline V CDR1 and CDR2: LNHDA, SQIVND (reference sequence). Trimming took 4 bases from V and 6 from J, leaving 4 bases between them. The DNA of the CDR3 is TGTGCCAGTAGTAATATTCAGCCCCAGCATTTT. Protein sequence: CASSNIQPQHF.

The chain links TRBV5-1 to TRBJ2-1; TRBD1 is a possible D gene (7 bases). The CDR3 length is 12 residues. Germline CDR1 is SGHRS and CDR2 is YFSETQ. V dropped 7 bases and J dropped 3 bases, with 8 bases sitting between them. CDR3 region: CASQGGYNEQFF. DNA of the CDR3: TGCGCCAGCCAGGGGGGCTACAATGAGCAGTTCTTC. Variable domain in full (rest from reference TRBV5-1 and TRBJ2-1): KAGVTQTPRYLIKTRGQQVTLSCSPISGHRSVSWYQQTPGQGLQFLFEYFSETQRNKGNFPGRFSGRQFSNSRSEMNVSTLELGDSALYLCASQGGYNEQFFGPGTRLTVL.

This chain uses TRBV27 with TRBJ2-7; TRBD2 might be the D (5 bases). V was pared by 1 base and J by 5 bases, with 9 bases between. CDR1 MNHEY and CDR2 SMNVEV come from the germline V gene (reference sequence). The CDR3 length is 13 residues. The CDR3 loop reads CASSLLVSDEQYF. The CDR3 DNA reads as TGTGCCAGCAGTTTATTGGTTAGCGACGAGCAGTACTTC.

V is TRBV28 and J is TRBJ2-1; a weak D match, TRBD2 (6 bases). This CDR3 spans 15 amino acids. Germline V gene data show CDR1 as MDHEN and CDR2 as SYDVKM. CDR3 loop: CASEGQGGILNEQFF. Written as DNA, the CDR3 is TGTGCGAGCGAGGGTCAAGGAGGGATTCTCAATGAGCAGTTCTTC.

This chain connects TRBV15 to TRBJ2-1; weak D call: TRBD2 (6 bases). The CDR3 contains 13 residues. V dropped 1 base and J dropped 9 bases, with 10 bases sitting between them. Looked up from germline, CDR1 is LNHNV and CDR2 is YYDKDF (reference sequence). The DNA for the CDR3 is TGTGCCACCAGCAGAGTTTTGGGGGGTGAGCAGTTCTTC. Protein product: CATSRVLGGEQFF.

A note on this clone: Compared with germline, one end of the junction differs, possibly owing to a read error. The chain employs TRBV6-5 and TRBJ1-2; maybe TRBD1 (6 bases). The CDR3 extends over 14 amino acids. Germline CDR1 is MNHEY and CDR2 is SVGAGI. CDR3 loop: CASSYFNRDTVRIF. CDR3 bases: TGTGCCAGCAGTTACTTCAACCGGGACACCGTACGCATCTTC.

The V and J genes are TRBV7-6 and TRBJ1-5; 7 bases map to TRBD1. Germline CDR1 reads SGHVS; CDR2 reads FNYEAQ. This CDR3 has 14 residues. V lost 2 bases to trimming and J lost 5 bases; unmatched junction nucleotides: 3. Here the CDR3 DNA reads TGTGCCAGCAGCTTAAGAGGGGGCGATCAGCCCCAGCATTTT. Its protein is CASSLRGGDQPQHF.

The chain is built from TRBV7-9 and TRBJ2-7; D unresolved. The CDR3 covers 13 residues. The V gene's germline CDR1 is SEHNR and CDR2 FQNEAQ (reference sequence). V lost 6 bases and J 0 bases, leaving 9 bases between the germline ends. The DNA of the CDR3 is TGTGCCAGCAGGGCGGAGATCTCCTACGAGCAGTACTTC. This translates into CASRAEISYEQYF.

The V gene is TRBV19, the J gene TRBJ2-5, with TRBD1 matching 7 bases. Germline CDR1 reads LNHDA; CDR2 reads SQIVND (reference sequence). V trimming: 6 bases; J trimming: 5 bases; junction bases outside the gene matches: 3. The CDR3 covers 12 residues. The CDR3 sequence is CASRGQEETQYF. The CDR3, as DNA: TGTGCCAGTAGAGGACAGGAGGAGACCCAGTACTTC.

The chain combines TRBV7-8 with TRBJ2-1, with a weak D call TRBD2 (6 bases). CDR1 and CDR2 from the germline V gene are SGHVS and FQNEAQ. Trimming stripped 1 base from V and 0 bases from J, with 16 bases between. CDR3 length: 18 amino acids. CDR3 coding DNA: TGTGCCAGCAGCTTAGGGGGTACCGGGACTGGCTCCTACAATGAGCAGTTCTTC. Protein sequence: CASSLGGTGTGSYNEQFF. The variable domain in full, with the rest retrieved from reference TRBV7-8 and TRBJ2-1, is GAGVSQSPRYKVAKRGQDVALRCDPISGHVSLFWYQQALGQGPEFLTYFQNEAQLDKSGLPSDRFFAERPEGSVSTLKIQRTQQEDSAVYLCASSLGGTGTGSYNEQFFGPGTRLTVL.

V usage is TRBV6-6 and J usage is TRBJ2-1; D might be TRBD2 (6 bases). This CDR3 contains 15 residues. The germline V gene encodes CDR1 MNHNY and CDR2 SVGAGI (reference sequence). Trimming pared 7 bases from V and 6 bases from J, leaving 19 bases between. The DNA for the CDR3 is TGTGCCAGCACCCTACGGTGGGACTCCGGCAATGAGCAGTTCTTC. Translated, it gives CASTLRWDSGNEQFF.

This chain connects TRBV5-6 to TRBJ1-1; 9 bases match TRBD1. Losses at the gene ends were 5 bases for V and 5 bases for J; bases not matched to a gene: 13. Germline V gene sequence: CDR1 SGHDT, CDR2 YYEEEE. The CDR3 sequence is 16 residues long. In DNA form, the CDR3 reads TGTGCCAGCAGTTCCTGGCCGGGACAGGGTAGAACTGAAGCTTTCTTT. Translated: CASSSWPGQGRTEAFF.

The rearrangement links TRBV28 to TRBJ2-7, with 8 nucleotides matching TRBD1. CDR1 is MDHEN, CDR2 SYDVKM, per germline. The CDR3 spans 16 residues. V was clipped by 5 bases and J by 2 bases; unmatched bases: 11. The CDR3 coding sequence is TGTGCCAGCAGTCCAGAGACAGGGGATCTAACCTACGAGCAGTACTTC. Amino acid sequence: CASSPETGDLTYEQYF.